The TCR beta chain described here comes from a study of T cell responses to AZD1222 COVID-19 vaccine. Assay used: immunoSEQ multiplex PCR; TCRdb lists only in-frame clones, some missing. The sample yields roughly 140,000 clones, more than 90% seen once. Deletions cut 9 bases from V and 7 bases from J, with 11 bases between. Germline V gene lookup returns CDR1 LGHDT and CDR2 YNNKEL (reference sequence). The CDR3 spans 11 residues. The receptor's source is an adult who received the AZD1222 COVID-19 vaccine. This rearrangement joins TRBV3-1 (or the pseudogene TRBV3-2) to TRBJ2-3; no reliable D call. The sequencing used peripheral blood, collected 28 days after the second AZD1222 dose. CDR3 bases: TGTGCCAGTGCCTCCGTAAATACGCAGTATTTT. This gives the protein CASASVNTQYF.